Listed here is a single TCR beta chain. The clone's antigen remains unknown. The input lacks base qualities; no much larger clone sits a single base away. Using the deep immunoSEQ assay, multiplex PCR amplified TCR CDR3 regions from genomic DNA. Extracted genomic DNA from each cell subset was spread evenly across all wells of several immunoSEQ 96-well plates, with each plate serving as a replicate. For sorted subsets, 200 ng of genomic DNA, equivalent to 25,000 to 35,000 T cell genomes, went into each replicate PCR. Purified libraries were measured with a Qubit 3.0 fluorometer, size-checked on a Bioanalyzer 2100, and measured again with the KAPA Library Quantification kit. A separate single-read 150-cycle Illumina NextSeq 550 flow cell was used to sequence each immunoSEQ 96-well plate. Per the authors' processing: Because only junctional sequences without quality scores were contained in the immunoSEQ output, filtering matching that applied to full-length reads could not be performed. To assign V/J genes and CDR3, sequences were annotated against IMGT germline references using PyIR, a Python wrapper for IgBLAST v1.9. Reads with weak V/J assignments (E-value above 1e-6), missing CDR3, stop codons, out-of-frame junctions, or ambiguous translated residues were removed. V3J clonotypes were defined as sequences sharing the same inferred V gene, J gene, and CDR3 amino acid sequence. The percentage overlap between two repertoires was calculated by dividing the number of shared unique clonotypes by the size of the smaller repertoire. Richness of each repertoire was evaluated using RTK rarefaction, the Chao1 estimator, and Recon v2.1 estimates of unobserved clonotypes. OLGA was used to compute generation probabilities for all TCRbeta clonotypes that the gDNA method yielded from a few donors. TCRdb provides this immuneACCESS table in a form limited to in-frame rearrangements. Some clones are lacking; in checked studies, under half of them reflect an unresolved V gene, and why the rest are absent is not known. The V and J calls and the clone size are those of that table, but D and trimming were determined from the DNA. Here the sample has roughly 2.4 million clones; 90% to 96% occur a single time. The top ten clones comprise more than 0.1% of the sample.

These data originate in a study of shared clonotypes between healthy human individuals (dated by TCRdb to 2020 to 2022). With regard to the full study: Three men and a couple of women, aged 18 to 49 years, made up the cohort. To estimate repertoire size and how much clonotype sharing occurs between individuals, the study deeply sequenced the blood TCR repertoires of roughly 5 healthy adults. To increase sequencing depth and limit assay-specific biases, different laboratories used diverse techniques to prepare libraries and sequence TCR repertoires. Each donor's leukapheresis produced roughly between roughly 0.85 and 10 billion PBMCs. For each donor, CD4 naive and CD4 memory were each run on three plates, CD8 naive on two plates, and CD8 memory on one plate. Paper-wide results and their limitations: Larger estimated clonotype richness was generally found for naive subsets than for memory subsets. Higher generation probabilities were observed for clonotypes shared by all four sorted-subset donors than for non-shared clonotypes. Because the study included only a small number of donors, the genetic and exposure-history diversity represented was limited. When several donors were compared, the shared fraction of clonotypes was around 5% for naive CD4, around 3.6% for naive CD8, more than 2% for memory CD4, and roughly 0.4% for memory CD8. Pairwise subsampling indicated that sequencing depth was expected to affect the degree of clonotype sharing among donors. Even with the large sequencing depth, rarefaction of the sorted-subset datasets indicated that sequencing was incomplete. Only blood was sampled, and tissue TCR repertoires likely differ from those in blood.

Reading the germline V gene (reference sequence) gives CDR1 GTSNPN and CDR2 SVGIG. The CDR3 spans 15 residues, from the cysteine through the phenylalanine. Only the CDR3 DNA is retained, 45 bases long and in frame from the first base. The germline V end is reduced by 0 bases and the J end by 6 bases; junction bases left unmatched: 6. Healthy HIV-negative adults with no recently reported acute infections or vaccinations were included as donors. Every donor was a Caucasian adult residing in Nashville, Tennessee, USA. CD4+ T cells were enriched by magnetic negative selection; naive cells were then positively selected on CD45RA, and the negative fraction formed the memory subset. Blood was collected by leukapheresis, and PBMCs were isolated by Ficoll-Histopaque density gradient centrifugation and then cryopreserved in liquid nitrogen vapor phase. Purity and quantity of every magnetically sorted T cell population were checked by analytical flow cytometry. Genomic DNA was isolated from every sorted fraction and measured by UV absorbance on a Nanodrop 2000c.

Specimen: naive CD4+ T cells sorted from blood. Taken with the paper, the label for cell subset or site translates to: CD45RA+ positively selected. The rearrangement combines TRBV30 with TRBJ2-3; 10 central bases correspond to TRBD2. The TCR comes from a man between 18 and 35 years old in good health. The base sequence is TGTGCCTGGAGTGTCCTAGCGGGAGAAGGGGATACGCAGTATTTT. This codes for CAWSVLAGEGDTQYF. With the rest looked up from the reference TRBV30 and TRBJ2-3 genes rather than sequenced, the full variable domain is SQTIHQWPATLVQPVGSPLSLECTVEGTSNPNLYWYRQAAGRGLQLLFYSVGIGQISSEVPQNLSASRPQDRQFILSSKKLLLSDSGFYLCAWSVLAGEGDTQYFGPGTRLTVL.